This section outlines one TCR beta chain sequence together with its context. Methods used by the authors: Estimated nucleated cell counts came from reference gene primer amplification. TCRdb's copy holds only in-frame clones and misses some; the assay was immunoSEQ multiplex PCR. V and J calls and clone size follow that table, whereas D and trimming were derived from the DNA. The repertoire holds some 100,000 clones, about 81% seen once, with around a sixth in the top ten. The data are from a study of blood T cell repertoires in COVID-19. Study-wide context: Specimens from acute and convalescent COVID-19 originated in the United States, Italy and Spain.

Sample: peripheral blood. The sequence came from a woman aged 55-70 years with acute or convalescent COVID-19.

For the CDR3, the DNA is TGTGCCAGCAGCTTAGGCGGCAGGGGTCAGGTGAACACTGAAGCTTTCTTT. It translates to CASSLGGRGQVNTEAFF. The chain employs TRBV11-3 and TRBJ1-1; D might be TRBD1 (6 bases). Germline CDR1 SGHNT, CDR2 YENEEA. V lost 1 base and J lost 0, with 15 bases in between. The CDR3 has 17 amino acids. The variable domain in full, completed from reference TRBV11-3 and TRBJ1-1, reads EAGVVQSPRYKIIEKKQPVAFWCNPISGHNTLYWYLQNLGQGPELLIRYENEEAVDDSQLPKDRFSAERLKGVDSTLKIQPAELGDSAVYLCASSLGGRGQVNTEAFFGQGTRLTVV.